This TCR beta chain is drawn from a study of blood T cells in healthy people across ages. For every donor, a draw yielded around 10 milliliters of peripheral blood. Total RNA was isolated from each sample in quantities of at least 6 micrograms. Alongside a J-beta primer mix, a sample-barcoded 5' primer served in a second PCR lasting 7 to 11 cycles. In TCRdb, the 5' RACE reads were re-called with MiXCR into one record per CDR3 protein. The table includes 650,000 to 1,000,000 distinct CDR3 sequences, roughly 35% detected once. The sequenced sample consisted of blood. The origin of this receptor is a young man in good health.

The CDR3 sequence is CASSKTLGLAGTNEQFF. The CDR3 bases are TGTGCCAGCAGTAAGACCCTGGGACTAGCGGGAACCAATGAGCAGTTCTTC. The chain links TRBV21-1 to TRBJ2-1; the table's D call, TRBD2, has no DNA check behind it. TRBV21-1 has pseudogene status. The CDR3 runs to 17 residues.